These 19 T cell receptor beta chains share one sample of origin, sequenced in a study of breast tumors, draining lymph nodes, adjacent tissues. Samples came from axillary lymph nodes draining the breast cancer. Each CDR3 protein is one row after TCRdb ran MiXCR on the multiplex PCR reads. The sample consists of around 190,000 distinct CDR3 sequences, roughly 30% of them appearing once. Sequencing input: axillary lymph node tissue. These receptors were collected from a female donor with breast cancer. Some clones in this sample may be carry-over from other donors' samples.

There are many counts of this clonotype. The rearrangement joins TRBV20-1 to TRBJ2-7, with unresolved D. The germline V gene encodes CDR1 DFQATT and CDR2 SNEGSKA (reference sequence). The CDR3 extends over 10 amino acids. Trimming cost V 5 bases and J 2 bases, with 4 bases left between them. DNA of the CDR3: TGCAGTGCTGGGGCCTACGAGCAGTACTTC. Its protein product is CSAGAYEQYF.

This clonotype was counted many times. V gene TRBV30 combines with J gene TRBJ1-3; D perhaps matches TRBD1 (5 bases). The germline V gene encodes CDR1 GTSNPN and CDR2 SVGIG (reference sequence). The CDR3 is 15 amino acids. Trimming stripped 2 bases from V and 0 bases from J, with 11 bases between. CDR3 nucleotides: TGTGCCTGGAGTACCGACAGTCTCTCTGGAAACACCATATATTTT. Translating it yields CAWSTDSLSGNTIYF. Drawing the rest from reference TRBV30 and TRBJ1-3, the complete variable domain is SQTIHQWPATLVQPVGSPLSLECTVEGTSNPNLYWYRQAAGRGLQLLFYSVGIGQISSEVPQNLSASRPQDRQFILSSKKLLLSDSGFYLCAWSTDSLSGNTIYFGEGSWLTVV.

This clonotype appeared many times. This sequence joins TRBV6-6 and TRBJ1-6; the D is unclear. The CDR3 has 18 amino acids. V was shortened by 5 bases and J by 0 bases, with 17 bases between the two germline ends. Germline V gene lookup returns CDR1 MNHNY and CDR2 SVGAGI (reference sequence). The DNA of the CDR3 is TGTGCCAGCAGTCATCATCGCTTACAGAGCTCCTATAATTCACCCCTCCACTTT. It specifies CASSHHRLQSSYNSPLHF.

The chain couples TRBV19 to TRBJ1-1; perhaps TRBD1 as D (5 bases). The CDR3 covers 13 residues. The germline CDR1 and CDR2 sequences are LNHDA and SQIVND (reference sequence). The V and J ends lost 8 bases and 1 base respectively, with 11 bases between them. Here the CDR3 DNA reads TGTGCCAGTCGTCGGGGGACGAACACTGAAGCTTTCTTT. Its translation: CASRRGTNTEAFF.

Concerning this clonotype itself: Possible read error: a much larger clone is one base away. This chain joins TRBV11-3 and TRBJ1-6, with TRBD1 as a possible D gene (6 bases). Germline V gene data show CDR1 as SGHNT and CDR2 as YENEEA. There are 15 residues in the CDR3. Trimming pared 4 bases from V and 14 bases from J, leaving 21 bases between. The CDR3 spells CASSSARTAYTALHF. CDR3 sequence (DNA): TGTGCCAGCAGCTCCGCCCGGACAGCGTATACGGCCCTCCACTTT.

In this sample, this clonotype turned up once. Given a much more abundant clone one base away, this may be a read error. Likely a read error: the CDR3 ends without its conserved phenylalanine or tryptophan. CDR3: CAVRGSDSYNEQFL. CDR3 nucleotides: TGTGCCGTCCGCGGGAGCGACTCCTACAATGAGCAGTTCCTC. This chain uses TRBV7-2 with TRBJ2-1, with TRBD2 identical over 7 bases. V lost 11 bases, J lost 0 bases, and 7 bases stayed unmatched. Germline V gene lookup returns CDR1 SGHTA and CDR2 FQGNSA. The CDR3 runs 14 residues.

This rearrangement joins TRBV18 to TRBJ2-3; 7 bases match TRBD2. V lost 1 base and J lost 6; bases outside the gene matches: 13. The CDR3 runs 17 residues. Per the germline V gene, CDR1 is KGHSH and CDR2 is LQKENI. The chain's CDR3 is CASSPRLAAGTGDTQYF. The CDR3 DNA follows: TGTGCCAGCTCACCACGGTTGGCAGCGGGGACGGGGGATACGCAGTATTTT.

This clonotype was observed at least ten times. V usage is TRBV20-1 and J usage is TRBJ2-7, with 8 bases lining up with TRBD2. Germline V gene sequence: CDR1 DFQATT, CDR2 SNEGSKA (reference sequence). V trimming: 4 bases; J trimming: 0 bases; junction bases outside the gene matches: 5. There are 14 residues in the CDR3. CDR3 DNA: TGCAGTGCTAACCCCGGGGGGGCCTCCTACGAGCAGTACTTC. Translation gives CSANPGGASYEQYF.

A few counts support this clonotype. A single base separates this from a much larger clone, so it may be a read error. The chain recombines TRBV13 with TRBJ1-2, with no clear D. Trimming removed 2 bases from V and 6 bases from J, with 10 bases in between. CDR3 length equals 13 residues. The germline gives CDR1 PRHDT, CDR2 FYEKMQ (reference sequence). In DNA form, the CDR3 reads TGTGCCAGCAGCTTACCGGAGCGCGATGGCTACACCTTC. It specifies CASSLPERDGYTF. The full variable domain, its missing parts supplied by reference TRBV13 and TRBJ1-2, is AAGVIQSPRHLIKEKRETATLKCYPIPRHDTVYWYQQGPGQDPQFLISFYEKMQSDKGSIPDRFSAQQFSDYHSELNMSSLELGDSALYFCASSLPERDGYTFGSGTRLTVV.

A few counts support this clonotype. Given a much more abundant clone one base away, this may be a read error. The J gene is TRBJ1-5, the V gene TRBV20-1; 7 bases line up with TRBD1. CDR3 size: 14 residues. CDR1 and CDR2 from the germline V gene are DFQATT and SNEGSKA (reference sequence). The J segment lost 10 bases and the V segment lost 5 bases, leaving 14 bases of the junction unmatched. Written as DNA, the CDR3 is TGCAGTGCTGTAGTAGGACAGGTTGGTCCACCCCAGCATTTT. It is translated as CSAVVGQVGPPQHF.

This clonotype was picked up many times. The gene calls are TRBV2 and TRBJ1-5; D is unclear. The CDR3 spans 13 residues. CDR1 and CDR2 from the germline V gene are SNHLY and FYNNEI. Trimming pared 4 bases from V and 7 bases from J, leaving 11 bases between. CDR3 sequence (DNA): TGTGCCAGCAGTGTAGCCCCCCCCCAGCCCCAGCATTTT. It translates to CASSVAPPQPQHF.

This clonotype was recorded many times. The rearrangement links TRBV15 to TRBJ2-3, with D hard to call. V was pared by 1 base and J by 4 bases, with 9 bases between. This CDR3 is 14 amino acids long. Germline values: CDR1 LNHNV, CDR2 YYDKDF (reference sequence). CDR3 protein: CATSRGRGPDTQYF. The CDR3 DNA sequence: TGTGCCACCAGCAGAGGGCGTGGCCCAGATACGCAGTATTTT.

The sample holds many counts of this clonotype. The chain links TRBV7-3 to TRBJ2-7; TRBD2 is a possible D gene (7 bases). With 2 bases removed from V and 5 bases from J, the gap between germline ends came to 10 bases. CDR1 and CDR2 (germline): SGHTA, FQGTGA. The CDR3 is 13 amino acids. CDR3 residues: CASSLGRGDEQYF. The CDR3 nucleotides read TGTGCCAGCAGCTTAGGGAGGGGGGACGAGCAGTACTTC.

This clonotype was found many times. This chain links TRBV29-1 with TRBJ2-5; D is perhaps TRBD1 (6 bases). V was shortened by 7 bases and J by 2 bases, with 17 bases between the two germline ends. Germline CDR1 and CDR2: SQVTM and ANQGSEA. The CDR3 loop spans 14 amino acids. The CDR3: CSGCVGAEQETQYF. For the CDR3, the DNA is TGCAGCGGTTGTGTGGGGGCCGAGCAAGAGACCCAGTACTTC.

The rearrangement joins TRBV18 to TRBJ2-5, with D maybe TRBD1 (5 bases). V lost 5 bases to trimming and J lost 7 bases, with 20 bases between them. The length of the CDR3 is 15 residues. The germline V gene encodes CDR1 KGHSH and CDR2 LQKENI. CDR3: CASSSWGVPPGTQYF. Here the CDR3 DNA reads TGTGCCAGCTCATCATGGGGCGTACCTCCGGGGACCCAGTACTTC.

This clonotype was detected many times. The genes are TRBV2 and TRBJ2-1; D ambiguous. Between the trimmed V and J ends, which lost 0 bases and 0 bases, there was a span of 9 bases. From germline, CDR1 is SNHLY and CDR2 FYNNEI. CDR3 size: 16 residues. CDR3 loop: CASSEASLSSYNEQFF. In DNA, the CDR3 is TGTGCCAGCAGTGAAGCTAGCCTTAGCTCCTACAATGAGCAGTTCTTC.

For this clonotype: As the CDR3 is not closed by the conserved phenylalanine or tryptophan, this likely results from a read error. No DNA is shown, since the ends of the CDR3 on it are uncertain; the CDR3 is the one TCRdb lists. This rearrangement joins TRBV14 to TRBJ2-6. Germline values: CDR1 SGHDN, CDR2 FVKESK. The CDR3 is made up of 9 amino acids, end residues included. This chain's CDR3 is CASSQDRTS.

As to this clonotype: A much bigger clone sits one base away, suggesting this may be a read error. This sequence joins TRBV6-2 or TRBV6-3 and TRBJ2-3, with 10 bases lining up with TRBD2. J lost 3 bases, V lost 5 bases, and 8 bases had no gene match. Germline CDR1 MNHEY, CDR2 SVGEGT. The CDR3 is made up of 16 amino acids. CDR3 in DNA: TGTGCCAGCAGTCCCCGCACTAGCGGGGTAACAGATACGCAGTATTTT. The encoded protein is CASSPRTSGVTDTQYF.

This clonotype showed up many times. The CDR3 DNA is TGTGCCAGCAGCCCGGGACACAAGACCCAGTACTTC. Translated, it gives CASSPGHKTQYF. The chain joins TRBV11-1 to TRBJ2-5; perhaps TRBD1 as D (6 bases). With 5 bases removed from V and 6 bases from J, the gap between germline ends came to 10 bases. Germline CDR1 reads SGHAT; CDR2 reads FQDESV (reference sequence). The CDR3 spans 12 residues.